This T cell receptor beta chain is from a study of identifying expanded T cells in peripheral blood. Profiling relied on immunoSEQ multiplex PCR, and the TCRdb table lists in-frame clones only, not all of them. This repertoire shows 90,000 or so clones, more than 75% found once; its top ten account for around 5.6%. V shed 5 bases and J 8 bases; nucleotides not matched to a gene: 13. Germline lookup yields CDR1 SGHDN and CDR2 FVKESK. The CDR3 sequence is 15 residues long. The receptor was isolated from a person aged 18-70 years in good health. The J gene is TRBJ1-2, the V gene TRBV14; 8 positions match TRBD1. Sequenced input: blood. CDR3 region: CASSWSGTGFYGYTF. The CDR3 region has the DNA TGTGCCAGCAGCTGGTCCGGGACAGGATTTTACGGCTACACCTTC.